This note documents a single TCR beta chain sequence. The method was immunoSEQ multiplex PCR; TCRdb's version includes in-frame clones alone and lacks a portion of them. The table lists approximately 75,000 clones, 95% to 98% of them singletons, with roughly 0.3% in the top ten. These data are taken from a study of technical replicates of blood from several donors. Sequenced: T cells isolated from PBMCs. This TCR derives from a human donor in good health.

CDR3 region: CASSLGGLGQPQHF. The CDR3 DNA is TGCGCCAGCAGCTTGGGGGGGCTGGGGCAGCCCCAGCATTTT. This chain connects TRBV5-1 to TRBJ1-5; weak D call: TRBD1 (6 bases). The CDR3 has 14 amino acids. The germline CDR1 and CDR2 sequences are SGHRS and YFSETQ. Trimming cost V 0 bases and J 7 bases, with 11 bases left between them. The variable domain in full, with the rest retrieved from reference TRBV5-1 and TRBJ1-5, is KAGVTQTPRYLIKTRGQQVTLSCSPISGHRSVSWYQQTPGQGLQFLFEYFSETQRNKGNFPGRFSGRQFSNSRSEMNVSTLELGDSALYLCASSLGGLGQPQHFGDGTRLSIL.